This is a list of T cell receptor beta chains from one sample in a study of OX40 agonist ivuxolimab in advanced cancers. Using immunoSEQ multiplex PCR, the repertoire was profiled, and TCRdb retains in-frame clones only, with some absent. The sample includes roughly 77,000 clones, 80% to 95% of them seen just once. The sample in question was CD4+ or CD8+ T cells sorted from blood, obtained in a trial of the OX40 agonist ivuxolimab. The receptors here all came from an adult with an advanced solid tumor such as melanoma, head and neck, liver or kidney cancer. Each CDR3 is given with its conserved first and last residue. A D gene is named only where the DNA matches it firmly. Only some rows state a clone size, as once, few, many or a class for expanded clones.

>TRBJ1-2|NA|TRBV7-2|NA
TGTGCCAGCAGCTGGGGCGGGTTGTCGGGCTACACCTTC
CASSWGGLSGYTF
>TRBJ1-1|NA|TRBV7-3|NA
TGTGCCAGCAGCCCAAGCCGGGATACTGAAGCTTTCTTT
CASSPSRDTEAFF
>TRBJ2-3|NA|TRBV7-8|NA
TGTGCCAGCAGCTTAGCGGCAGTAGCGGCAGATACGCAGTATTTT
CASSLAAVAADTQYF
>TRBJ2-1|NA|TRBV27|once
TGTGCCAGCAGTTATGGGACGGCCCCCTACAATGAGCAGTTCTTC
CASSYGTAPYNEQFF
>TRBJ1-1|NA|TRBV7-8|NA
TGTGCCAGCAGCTTAGGGATCGGAGAAACGGCTGAAGCTTTCTTT
CASSLGIGETAEAFF
>TRBJ2-5|TRBD2|TRBV6-7|NA
TGTGCCACCCGTAAGGGACTAGCGGGGGCAAGGCAAGGGACCCAGTACTTC
CATRKGLAGARQGTQYF
>TRBJ1-5|NA|TRBV6-1|NA
TGTGCCAGCAGTGAAGCACCAGGGAGGGATCAGCCCCAGCATTTT
CASSEAPGRDQPQHF
>TRBJ2-7|TRBD1|TRBV27|NA
TGTGCCAGCAGTTTCCAGCCGACAGGGGGCGTCACCTACGAGCAGTACTTC
CASSFQPTGGVTYEQYF
>TRBJ1-6|NA|TRBV19|NA
TGTGCCAGTAGCTCGACACGGAACCCCAATTCACCCCTCCACTTT
CASSSTRNPNSPLHF
>TRBJ2-2|TRBD1|TRBV30|NA
TGTGCCAGACAGGGGCACGGGGAGCTGTTTTTT
CARQGHGELFF
>TRBJ1-5|NA|TRBV7-8|NA
TGTGCCAGCAGCTTAGCGTTTGAGGGGGATAGTCAGCCCCAGCATTTT
CASSLAFEGDSQPQHF
>TRBJ2-1|TRBD1|TRBV19|NA
TGTGCCAGTAGTATCAGGGGGTACGACAATGAGCAGTTCTTC
CASSIRGYDNEQFF
>TRBJ2-5|NA|TRBV6-5|NA
TGTGCCAGCGAAGACGGGGGTCAAGAGACCCAGTACTTC
CASEDGGQETQYF
>TRBJ2-1|TRBD2|TRBV19|NA
TGTGCCAGTAGTCCGGGGGGTTCCCTCTACAATGAGCAGTTCTTC
CASSPGGSLYNEQFF
>TRBJ2-3|NA|TRBV11-2|NA
TGTGCCAGCAGCTTCCAGACAGCCTCAGATACGCAGTATTTT
CASSFQTASDTQYF
>TRBJ2-1|TRBD2|TRBV27|NA
TGTGCCAGCAGCCCCGGGGTTAGCGGGGGGTACAATGAGCAGTTCTTC
CASSPGVSGGYNEQFF
>TRBJ2-3|NA|TRBV2|NA
TGTGCCAGCCGGTCCCCAGACACAGATACGCAGTATTTT
CASRSPDTDTQYF
>TRBJ1-3|TRBD1|TRBV6-1|NA
TGTGCCAGCAGTGACCGGGACAGGGGTTTCTCAAGCTCTGGAAACACCATATATTTT
CASSDRDRGFSSSGNTIYF
>TRBJ2-7|NA|TRBV21-1|NA
TGTGCCAGCAGCGAGTCCCGGGACACCCAGATAACCTACGAGCAGTACTTC
CASSESRDTQITYEQYF
>TRBJ2-1|TRBD2|TRBV15|NA
TGTGCCACCAGCAGAGATCTGGGTAGCGGGGACGAGCGGTTCTTC
CATSRDLGSGDERFF
>TRBJ1-2|TRBD1|TRBV5-6|NA
TGTGCCAGCAGCTTACAGGGGGCGGGCTATGGCTACACCTTC
CASSLQGAGYGYTF
>TRBJ1-1|NA|TRBV9|NA
TGTGCCAGCAGCCACGGGATTCCAAATTCGGGCACTGAAGCTTTCTTT
CASSHGIPNSGTEAFF
>TRBJ1-3|NA|TRBV6-1|NA
TGTGCCAGCAGTGTACCGGGACACTTAGGAGACACCATATATTTT
CASSVPGHLGDTIYF
>TRBJ2-5|TRBD2|TRBV14|NA
TGTGCCCCTAGGCGGACTAGCTTTTCCAGAGTTGTAGAGACCCAGTACTTC
CAPRRTSFSRVVETQYF
>TRBJ1-6|NA|TRBV7-8|NA
TGTGCCAGCAGCTGGGAGGTGGGAAATAATTCACCCCTCCACTTT
CASSWEVGNNSPLHF
>TRBJ2-7|TRBD2|TRBV4-1|NA
TGCGCCAGCAGCCGCATCAGCGGGGGCCCCTACGAGCAGTACTTC
CASSRISGGPYEQYF
>TRBJ1-2|NA|TRBV13|NA
TGTGCCAGTAGCTTGCGGTCTCACTATGGCTACACCTTC
CASSLRSHYGYTF
>TRBJ2-1|TRBD2|TRBV6-6|NA
TGTGCCAGCAGTTACGGCGGGGGGGCAGATGAGCAGTTCTTC
CASSYGGGADEQFF
>TRBJ1-4|TRBD1|TRBV27|NA
TGTGCCAGCAGTATCCAGGGGGCAACTAATGAAAAACTGTTTTTT
CASSIQGATNEKLFF
>TRBJ1-2|NA|TRBV7-8|NA
TGTGCCAGCAGCCCGAAAGGACCAGACCCCTATGGCTACACCTTC
CASSPKGPDPYGYTF
>TRBJ2-7|TRBD1|TRBV7-6|few
TGTGCCAGCAGCCCGGTGACAGGGGCGGTCTACGAGCAGTACTTC
CASSPVTGAVYEQYF
>TRBJ1-2|NA|TRBV6-5|NA
TGTGCCAGCAGTTACTCGTACCAGGTGGAAGGCTACACCTTC
CASSYSYQVEGYTF
>TRBJ2-7|NA|TRBV6-5|NA
TGTGCCAGCAGTTACTTCGGCGGGGCGTCCTACGAGCAGTACTTC
CASSYFGGASYEQYF
>TRBJ1-1|TRBD1|TRBV6-5|NA
TGTGCCAGCAGTTACTCTAGGACAGGGGGCACTGAAGCTTTCTTT
CASSYSRTGGTEAFF
>TRBJ2-5|TRBD2|TRBV19|NA
TGTGCCAGTAGTATAGGGGCGGGGGTAGAGACCCAGTACTTC
CASSIGAGVETQYF
>TRBJ2-3|NA|TRBV5-1|NA
TGCGCCAGCAGCTTGGATCGGGTCCCCCCAAATACGCAGTATTTT
CASSLDRVPPNTQYF
>TRBJ2-1|TRBD1|TRBV7-9|NA
TGTGCCAGCAGCTTAACCGGGACAGGGGCCAATGAGCAGTTCTTC
CASSLTGTGANEQFF
>TRBJ2-6|NA|TRBV15|few
TGTGCCACCAGCAGAGCGGACAGATTTTCCTCTGGGGCCAACGTCCTGACTTTC
CATSRADRFSSGANVLTF
>TRBJ1-2|TRBD1|TRBV13|NA
TGTGCCAGCAGCTTCCCCTCTGACAGGGAGAGTGGCTACACCTTC
CASSFPSDRESGYTF
>TRBJ1-5|TRBD1|TRBV10-3|NA
TGTGCCATCAGTGAGTCGGACAGGATCCAGCCCCAGCATTTT
CAISESDRIQPQHF
>TRBJ1-5|NA|TRBV2|NA
TGTGCCAGCAGTGATCCTGGGGGAGGCCAGCCCCAGCATTTT
CASSDPGGGQPQHF
>TRBJ1-2|NA|TRBV5-4|NA
TGTGCCAGCAGCGGGCGGCAGTCTTATGGCTACACCTTC
CASSGRQSYGYTF
>TRBJ1-6|TRBD1|TRBV27|NA
TGTGCCAGCAAAATAACAGGGGGCAATTCACCCCTCCACTTT
CASKITGGNSPLHF
>TRBJ2-7|NA|TRBV19|NA
TGTGCCAGTAGTATAGGCCCCTTCTACGAGCAGTACTTC
CASSIGPFYEQYF
>TRBJ2-7|NA|TRBV13|NA
TGTGCCAGCAGCGTATGGGGAAGCTCCTACGAGCAGTACTTC
CASSVWGSSYEQYF
>TRBJ1-2|TRBD1|TRBV7-9|NA
TGTGCCAGCAGCAGCAGGGGGGACTACACCTTC
CASSSRGDYTF
>TRBJ1-2|NA|TRBV11-2|once
TGTGCCAGCACCCCAAATCCCGCCGACAATGGCTACACCTTC
CASTPNPADNGYTF
>TRBJ1-2|NA|TRBV7-9|NA
TGTGCCAGCAGCTTAGTCGCTACAAATGGCTACACCTTC
CASSLVATNGYTF
>TRBJ1-1|TRBD1|TRBV5-6|NA
TGTGCCAGCAGGAAGACAGGGGGCGATGAAGCTTTCTTT
CASRKTGGDEAFF
>TRBJ2-5|NA|TRBV13|NA
TGTGCCAGCAGCCCCGCGAGGCAGTCCCAAGAGACCCAGTACTTC
CASSPARQSQETQYF
>TRBJ1-6|NA|TRBV11-2|NA
TGTGCCAGCAGCTTAATTCCCAGCTCCTATAATTCACCCCTCCACTTT
CASSLIPSSYNSPLHF
>TRBJ2-1|TRBD1|TRBV12-5|few
TGTGCTAGTGGTAACCCCCCAGGGGGCGCGGGCAATGAGCAGTTCTTC
CASGNPPGGAGNEQFF
>TRBJ2-3|TRBD2|TRBV4-3|NA
TGCGCCAGCAGCCAAGACCGGGGACTAGCGCCAGATACGCAGTATTTT
CASSQDRGLAPDTQYF
>TRBJ2-1|NA|TRBV12-5|NA
TGTGCTAGTGGTTTGTTCTCGGATGATGAGCAGTTCTTC
CASGLFSDDEQFF
>TRBJ2-7|NA|TRBV21-1|NA
TGTGCCAGCAGCAAAAAAAAGGGACAGGGGGCATACGAGCAGTACTTC
CASSKKKGQGAYEQYF
>TRBJ1-2|NA|TRBV27|NA
TGTGCCAGCAGTTCGACAGGAACCAACTATGGCTACACCTTC
CASSSTGTNYGYTF
>TRBJ2-1|TRBD2|TRBV7-9|NA
TGTGCCAGCAGCCCGGGGGAGGGGTTGTCCTACAATGAGCAGTTCTTC
CASSPGEGLSYNEQFF